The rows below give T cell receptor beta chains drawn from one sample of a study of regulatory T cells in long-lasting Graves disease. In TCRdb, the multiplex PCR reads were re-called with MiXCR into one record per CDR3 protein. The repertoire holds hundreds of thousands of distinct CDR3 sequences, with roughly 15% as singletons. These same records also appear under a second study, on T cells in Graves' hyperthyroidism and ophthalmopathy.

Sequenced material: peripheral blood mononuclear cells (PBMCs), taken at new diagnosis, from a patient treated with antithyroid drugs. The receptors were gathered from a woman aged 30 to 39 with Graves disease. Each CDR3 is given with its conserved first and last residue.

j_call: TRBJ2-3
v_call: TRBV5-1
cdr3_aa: CASNAGEDTQYF

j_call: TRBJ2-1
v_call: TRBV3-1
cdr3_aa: CASSQTASYNEQFF

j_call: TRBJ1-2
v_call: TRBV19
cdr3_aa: CASSPDGNNYGHTF

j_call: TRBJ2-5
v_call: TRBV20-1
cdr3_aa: CSARDLGGRQETQYF

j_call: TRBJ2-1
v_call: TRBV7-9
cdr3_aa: CASSDRGGVNEQFF

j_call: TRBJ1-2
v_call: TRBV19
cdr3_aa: CASSSPGQGSSYGYTF

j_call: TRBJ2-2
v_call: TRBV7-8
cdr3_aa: CASSFYDTGELFF

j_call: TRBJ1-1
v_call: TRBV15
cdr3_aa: CATSRTGRNTEAFF

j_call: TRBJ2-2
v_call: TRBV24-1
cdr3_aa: CATSRSRPGGELFF

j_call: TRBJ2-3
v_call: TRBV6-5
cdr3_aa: CASSYGQGTDTQYF

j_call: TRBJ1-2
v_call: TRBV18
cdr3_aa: CASSPPYRGFGYGYTF

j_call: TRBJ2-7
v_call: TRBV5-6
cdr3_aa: CASSFLGTSGIGEQYF